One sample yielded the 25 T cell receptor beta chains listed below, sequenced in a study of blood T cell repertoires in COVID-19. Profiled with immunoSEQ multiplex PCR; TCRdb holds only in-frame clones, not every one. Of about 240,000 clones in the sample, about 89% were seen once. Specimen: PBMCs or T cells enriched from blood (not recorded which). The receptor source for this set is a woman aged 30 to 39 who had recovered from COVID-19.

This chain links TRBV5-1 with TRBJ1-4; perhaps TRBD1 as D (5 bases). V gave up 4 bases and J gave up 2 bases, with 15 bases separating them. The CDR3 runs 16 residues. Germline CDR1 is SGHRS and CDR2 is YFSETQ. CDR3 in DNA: TGCGCCAGCAGCACGGACGGGAGGGGTACTAATGAAAAACTGTTTTTT. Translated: CASSTDGRGTNEKLFF.

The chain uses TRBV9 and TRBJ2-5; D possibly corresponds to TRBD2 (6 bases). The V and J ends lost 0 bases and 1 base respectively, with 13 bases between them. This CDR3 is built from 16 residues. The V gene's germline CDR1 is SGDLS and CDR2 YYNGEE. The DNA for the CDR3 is TGTGCCAGCAGCGTAGAGGGCGGGATGGTCCAAGAGACCCAGTACTTC. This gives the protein CASSVEGGMVQETQYF.

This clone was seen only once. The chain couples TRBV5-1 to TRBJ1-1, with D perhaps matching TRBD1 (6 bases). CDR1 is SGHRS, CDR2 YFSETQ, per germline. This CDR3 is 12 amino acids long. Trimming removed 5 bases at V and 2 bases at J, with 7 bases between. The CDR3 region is CASRTGNTEAFF. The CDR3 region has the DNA TGCGCCAGCAGGACAGGAAACACTGAAGCTTTCTTT.

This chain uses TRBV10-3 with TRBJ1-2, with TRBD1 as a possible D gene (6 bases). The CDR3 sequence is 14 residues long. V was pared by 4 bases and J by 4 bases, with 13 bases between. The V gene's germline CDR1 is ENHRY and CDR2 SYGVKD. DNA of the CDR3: TGTGCCATCAGTGTATGGGGGCAAGCCTATGGCTACACCTTC. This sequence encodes CAISVWGQAYGYTF.

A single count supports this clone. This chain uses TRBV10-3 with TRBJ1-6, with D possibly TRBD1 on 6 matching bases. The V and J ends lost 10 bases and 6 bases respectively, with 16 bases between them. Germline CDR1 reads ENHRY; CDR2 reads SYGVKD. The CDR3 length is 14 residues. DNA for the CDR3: TGTGCCACCGCTCCGGGACATTCTAATTCACCCCTCCACTTT. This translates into CATAPGHSNSPLHF.

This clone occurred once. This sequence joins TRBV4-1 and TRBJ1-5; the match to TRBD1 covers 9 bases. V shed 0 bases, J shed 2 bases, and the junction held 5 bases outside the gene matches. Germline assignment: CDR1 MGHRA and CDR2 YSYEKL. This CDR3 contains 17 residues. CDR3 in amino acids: CASSQDWDRVGNQPQHF. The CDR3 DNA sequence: TGCGCCAGCAGCCAAGATTGGGACAGGGTAGGCAATCAGCCCCAGCATTTT.

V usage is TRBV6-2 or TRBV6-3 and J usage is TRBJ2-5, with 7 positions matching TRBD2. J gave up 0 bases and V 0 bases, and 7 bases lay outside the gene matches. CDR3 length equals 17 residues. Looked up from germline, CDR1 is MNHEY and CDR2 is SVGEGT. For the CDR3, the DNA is TGTGCCAGCAGTTACTCGGTAGCGGGTTCTCACCAAGAGACCCAGTACTTC. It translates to CASSYSVAGSHQETQYF.

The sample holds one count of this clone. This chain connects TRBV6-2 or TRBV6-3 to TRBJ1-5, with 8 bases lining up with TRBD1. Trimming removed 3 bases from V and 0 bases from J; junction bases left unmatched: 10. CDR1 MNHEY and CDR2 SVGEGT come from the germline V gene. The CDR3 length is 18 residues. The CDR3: CASSYGTGGDLSNQPQHF. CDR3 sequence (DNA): TGTGCCAGCAGTTATGGGACAGGAGGGGACCTTAGCAATCAGCCCCAGCATTTT.

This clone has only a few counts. Here the CDR3 DNA reads TGTGCCAGTAGTATAATGGGGGGGGCTCGTCAGCCCCAGCATTTT. Translating it yields CASSIMGGARQPQHF. V gene TRBV19 combines with J gene TRBJ1-5; possibly TRBD1 for D (6 bases). The CDR3 is made up of 15 amino acids. The germline V gene has CDR1 LNHDA and CDR2 SQIVND (reference sequence). Trimming took 2 bases from V and 6 from J, leaving 14 bases between them.

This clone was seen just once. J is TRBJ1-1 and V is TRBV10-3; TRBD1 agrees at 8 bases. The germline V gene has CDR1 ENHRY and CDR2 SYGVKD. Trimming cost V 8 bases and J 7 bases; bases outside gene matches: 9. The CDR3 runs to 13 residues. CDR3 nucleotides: TGTGCCATCCGGACAGGGCCTAAGGGTGAAGCTTTCTTT. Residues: CAIRTGPKGEAFF.

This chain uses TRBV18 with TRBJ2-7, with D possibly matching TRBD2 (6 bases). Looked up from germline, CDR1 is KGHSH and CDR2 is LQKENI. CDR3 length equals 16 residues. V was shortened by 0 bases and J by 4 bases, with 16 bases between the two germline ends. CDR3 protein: CASSPPTGLGAYEQYF. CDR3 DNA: TGTGCCAGCTCACCACCGACGGGACTCGGGGCATACGAGCAGTACTTC.

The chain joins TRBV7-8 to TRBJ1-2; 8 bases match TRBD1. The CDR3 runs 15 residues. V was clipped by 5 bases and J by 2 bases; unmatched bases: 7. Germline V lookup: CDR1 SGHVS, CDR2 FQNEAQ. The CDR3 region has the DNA TGTGCCAGCAGCCCAAGGACAGGGCACAACTATGGCTACACCTTC. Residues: CASSPRTGHNYGYTF.

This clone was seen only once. The CDR3 spells CASSLEAGRGTDTQYF. CDR3 sequence (DNA): TGTGCCAGCAGCTTGGAAGCGGGAAGGGGCACAGATACGCAGTATTTT. The chain is built from TRBV5-4 and TRBJ2-3; 7 nucleotides agree with TRBD2. CDR3 length: 16 residues. Losses at the gene ends were 0 bases for V and 1 base for J; bases not matched to a gene: 5. CDR1 and CDR2 from the germline V gene are SGHNT and YYREEE (reference sequence).

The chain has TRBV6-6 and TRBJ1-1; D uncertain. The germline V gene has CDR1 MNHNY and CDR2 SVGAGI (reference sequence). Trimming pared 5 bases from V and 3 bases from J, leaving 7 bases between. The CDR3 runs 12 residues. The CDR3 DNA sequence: TGTGCCAGCAGTCCGAGATACACTGAAGCTTTCTTT. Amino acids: CASSPRYTEAFF.

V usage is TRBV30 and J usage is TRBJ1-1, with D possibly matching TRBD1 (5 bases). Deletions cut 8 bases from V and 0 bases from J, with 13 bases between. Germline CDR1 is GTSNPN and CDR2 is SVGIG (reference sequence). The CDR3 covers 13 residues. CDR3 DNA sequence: TGTGCCGTCAGACAGACAATGAACACTGAAGCTTTCTTT. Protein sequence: CAVRQTMNTEAFF.

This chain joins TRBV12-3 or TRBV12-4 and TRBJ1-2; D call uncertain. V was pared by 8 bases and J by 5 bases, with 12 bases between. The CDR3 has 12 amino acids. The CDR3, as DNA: TGTGCCAGCGCAGAAACCACGTATGGCTACACCTTC. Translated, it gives CASAETTYGYTF.

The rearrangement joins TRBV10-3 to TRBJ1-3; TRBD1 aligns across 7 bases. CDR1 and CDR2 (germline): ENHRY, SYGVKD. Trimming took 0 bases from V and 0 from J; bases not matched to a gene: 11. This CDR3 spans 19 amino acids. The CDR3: CAISESGGSRLSSGNTIYF. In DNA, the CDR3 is TGTGCCATCAGTGAGTCAGGGGGCTCCCGACTGAGCTCTGGAAACACCATATATTTT.

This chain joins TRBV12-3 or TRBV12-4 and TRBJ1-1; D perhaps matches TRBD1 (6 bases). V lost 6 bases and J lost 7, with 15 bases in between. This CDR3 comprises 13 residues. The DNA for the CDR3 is TGTGCCAGCAGCCTAGGACAGCCCCTTGAAGCTTTCTTT. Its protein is CASSLGQPLEAFF.

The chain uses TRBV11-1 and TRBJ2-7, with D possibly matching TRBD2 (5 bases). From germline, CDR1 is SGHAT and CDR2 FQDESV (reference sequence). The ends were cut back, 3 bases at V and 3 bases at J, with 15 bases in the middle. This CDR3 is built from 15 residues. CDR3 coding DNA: TGTGCCAGCAGCTTTGGCGCCGGAGGAAACTACGAGCAGTACTTC. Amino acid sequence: CASSFGAGGNYEQYF.

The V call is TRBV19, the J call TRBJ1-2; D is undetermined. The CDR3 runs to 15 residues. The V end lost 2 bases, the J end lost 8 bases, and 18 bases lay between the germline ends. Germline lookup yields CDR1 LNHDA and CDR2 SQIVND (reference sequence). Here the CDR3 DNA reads TGTGCCAGTAGTATACGAAGTAACAGAGCCTCCGGCTACACCTTC. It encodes CASSIRSNRASGYTF.

The CDR3 spells CASRRQGTEAFF. Here the CDR3 DNA reads TGTGCCAGTAGGCGACAGGGGACTGAAGCTTTCTTT. The V and J genes are TRBV19 and TRBJ1-1, with TRBD1 identical over 8 bases. V shed 6 bases and J 5 bases; nucleotides not matched to a gene: 2. The CDR3 length is 12 residues. CDR1 and CDR2 from the germline V gene are LNHDA and SQIVND (reference sequence).

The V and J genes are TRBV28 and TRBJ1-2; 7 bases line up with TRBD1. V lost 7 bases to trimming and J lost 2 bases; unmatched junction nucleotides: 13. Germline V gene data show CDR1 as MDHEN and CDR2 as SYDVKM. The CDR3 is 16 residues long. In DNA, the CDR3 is TGTGCCAGCAACACGGGGTCAGGGGGGCGGAACTATGGCTACACCTTC. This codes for CASNTGSGGRNYGYTF.

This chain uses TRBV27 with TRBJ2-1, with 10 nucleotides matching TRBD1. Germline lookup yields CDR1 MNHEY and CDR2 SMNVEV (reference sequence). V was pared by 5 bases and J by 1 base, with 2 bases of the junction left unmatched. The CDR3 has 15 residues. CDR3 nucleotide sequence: TGTGCCAGCAGTCAGGGACAGGGGTCCTACAATGAGCAGTTCTTC. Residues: CASSQGQGSYNEQFF.

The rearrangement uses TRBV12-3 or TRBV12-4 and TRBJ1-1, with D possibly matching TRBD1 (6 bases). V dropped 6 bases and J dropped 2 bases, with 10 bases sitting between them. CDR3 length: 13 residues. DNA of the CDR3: TGTGCCAGCAGCATCAGGGGAAACACTGAAGCTTTCTTT. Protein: CASSIRGNTEAFF.

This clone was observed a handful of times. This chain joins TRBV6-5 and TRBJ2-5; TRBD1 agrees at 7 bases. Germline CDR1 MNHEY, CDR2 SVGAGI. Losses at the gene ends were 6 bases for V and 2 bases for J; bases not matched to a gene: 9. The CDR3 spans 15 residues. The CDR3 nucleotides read TGTGCCAGCAGCCACCCAGGGACAGCACAAGAGACCCAGTACTTC. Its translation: CASSHPGTAQETQYF.